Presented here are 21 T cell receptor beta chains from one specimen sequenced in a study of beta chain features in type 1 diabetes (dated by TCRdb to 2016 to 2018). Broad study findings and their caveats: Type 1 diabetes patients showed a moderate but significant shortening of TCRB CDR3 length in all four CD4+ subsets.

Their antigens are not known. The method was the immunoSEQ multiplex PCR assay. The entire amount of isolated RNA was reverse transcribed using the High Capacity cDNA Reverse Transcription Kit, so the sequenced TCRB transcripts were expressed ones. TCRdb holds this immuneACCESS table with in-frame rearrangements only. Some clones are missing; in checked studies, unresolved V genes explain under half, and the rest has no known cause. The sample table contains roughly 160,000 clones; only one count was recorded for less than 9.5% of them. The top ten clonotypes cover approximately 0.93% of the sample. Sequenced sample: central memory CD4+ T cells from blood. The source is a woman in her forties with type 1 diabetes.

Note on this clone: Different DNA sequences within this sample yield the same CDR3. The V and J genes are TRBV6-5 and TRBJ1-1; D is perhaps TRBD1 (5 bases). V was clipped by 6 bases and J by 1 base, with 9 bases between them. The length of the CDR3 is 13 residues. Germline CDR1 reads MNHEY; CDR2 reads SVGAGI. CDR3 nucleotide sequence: TGTGCCAGCAGCCTAAGGGGGAACACTGAAGCTTTCTTT. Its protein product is CASSLRGNTEAFF.

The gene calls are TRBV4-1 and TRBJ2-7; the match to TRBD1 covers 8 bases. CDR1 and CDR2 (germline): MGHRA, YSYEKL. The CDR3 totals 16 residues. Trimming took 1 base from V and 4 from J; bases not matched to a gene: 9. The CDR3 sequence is CASSQGETGEMYEQYF. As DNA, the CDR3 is TGCGCCAGCAGCCAAGGGGAGACAGGGGAGATGTACGAGCAGTACTTC.

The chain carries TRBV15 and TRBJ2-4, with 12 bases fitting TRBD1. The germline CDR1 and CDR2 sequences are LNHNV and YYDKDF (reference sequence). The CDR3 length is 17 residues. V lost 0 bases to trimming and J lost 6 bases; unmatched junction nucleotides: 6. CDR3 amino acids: CATSRDLGTGGRNIQYF. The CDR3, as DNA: TGTGCCACCAGCAGAGATTTGGGGACAGGGGGCCGAAACATTCAGTACTTC.

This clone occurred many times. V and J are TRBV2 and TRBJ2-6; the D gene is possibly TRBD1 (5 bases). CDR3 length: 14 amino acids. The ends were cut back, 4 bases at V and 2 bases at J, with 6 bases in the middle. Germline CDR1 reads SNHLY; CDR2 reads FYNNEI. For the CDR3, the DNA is TGTGCCAGCAGTGCCAGGGCTGGGGCCAACGTCCTGACTTTC. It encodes CASSARAGANVLTF. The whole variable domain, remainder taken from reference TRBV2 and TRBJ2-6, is EPEVTQTPSHQVTQMGQEVILRCVPISNHLYFYWYRQILGQKVEFLVSFYNNEISEKSEIFDDQFSVERPDGSNFTLKIRSTKLEDSAMYFCASSARAGANVLTFGAGSRLTVL.

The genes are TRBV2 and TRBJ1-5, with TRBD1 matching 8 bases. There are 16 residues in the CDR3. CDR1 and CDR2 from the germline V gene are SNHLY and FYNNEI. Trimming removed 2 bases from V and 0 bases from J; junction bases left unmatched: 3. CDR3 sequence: CASSERGQVSNQPQHF. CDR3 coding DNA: TGTGCCAGCAGTGAAAGGGGACAGGTTAGCAATCAGCCCCAGCATTTT. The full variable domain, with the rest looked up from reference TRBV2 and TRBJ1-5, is EPEVTQTPSHQVTQMGQEVILRCVPISNHLYFYWYRQILGQKVEFLVSFYNNEISEKSEIFDDQFSVERPDGSNFTLKIRSTKLEDSAMYFCASSERGQVSNQPQHFGDGTRLSIL.

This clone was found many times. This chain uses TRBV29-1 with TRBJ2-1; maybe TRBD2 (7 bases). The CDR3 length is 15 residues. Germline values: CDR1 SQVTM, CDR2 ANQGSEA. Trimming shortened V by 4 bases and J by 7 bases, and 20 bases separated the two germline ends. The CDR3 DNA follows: TGCAGCGTTGCCCGCGGGGGCGTATCAGGGAATGAGCAGTTCTTC. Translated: CSVARGGVSGNEQFF.

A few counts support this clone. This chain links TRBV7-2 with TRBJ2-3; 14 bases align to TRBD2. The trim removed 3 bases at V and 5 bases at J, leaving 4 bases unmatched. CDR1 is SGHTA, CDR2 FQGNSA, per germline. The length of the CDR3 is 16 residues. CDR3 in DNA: TGTGCCAGCAGCTTGACTAGCGGGAGGGCCGGAGATACGCAGTATTTT. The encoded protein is CASSLTSGRAGDTQYF.

The CDR3: CASTSGGHEQYF. CDR3 in DNA: TGTGCCAGCACCTCGGGGGGCCACGAGCAGTACTTC. This chain links TRBV28 with TRBJ2-7, with a tentative D call TRBD2 (7 bases). With 7 bases removed from V and 5 bases from J, the gap between germline ends came to 12 bases. The germline CDR1 and CDR2 sequences are MDHEN and SYDVKM. The CDR3 extends over 12 amino acids.

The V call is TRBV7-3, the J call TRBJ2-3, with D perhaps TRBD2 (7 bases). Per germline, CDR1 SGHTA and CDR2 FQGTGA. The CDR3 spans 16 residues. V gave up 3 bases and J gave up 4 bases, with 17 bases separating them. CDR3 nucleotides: TGTGCCAGCAGCTTCCTTGGGGCGGGGGCTCCAGATACGCAGTATTTT. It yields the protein CASSFLGAGAPDTQYF. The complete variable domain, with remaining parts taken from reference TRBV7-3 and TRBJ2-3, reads GAGVSQTPSNKVTEKGKYVELRCDPISGHTALYWYRQSLGQGPEFLIYFQGTGAADDSGLPNDRFFAVRPEGSVSTLKIQRTERGDSAVYLCASSFLGAGAPDTQYFGPGTRLTVL.

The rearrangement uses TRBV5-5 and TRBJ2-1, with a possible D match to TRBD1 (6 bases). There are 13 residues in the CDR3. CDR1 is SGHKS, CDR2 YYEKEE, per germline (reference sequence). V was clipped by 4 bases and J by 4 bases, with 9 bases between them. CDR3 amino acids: CASSTGQYNEQFF. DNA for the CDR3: TGTGCCAGCAGCACCGGACAGTACAATGAGCAGTTCTTC.

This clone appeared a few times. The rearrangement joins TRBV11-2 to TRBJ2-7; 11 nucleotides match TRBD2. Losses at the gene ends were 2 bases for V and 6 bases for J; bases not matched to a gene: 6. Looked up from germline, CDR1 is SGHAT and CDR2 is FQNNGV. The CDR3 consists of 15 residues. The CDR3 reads CASSLWLAGGSEQYF. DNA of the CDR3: TGTGCCAGCAGCTTATGGCTAGCGGGAGGTAGCGAGCAGTACTTC. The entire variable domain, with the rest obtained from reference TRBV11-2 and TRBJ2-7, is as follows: EAGVAQSPRYKIIEKRQSVAFWCNPISGHATLYWYQQILGQGPKLLIQFQNNGVVDDSQLPKDRFSAERLKGVDSTLKIQPAKLEDSAVYLCASSLWLAGGSEQYFGPGTRLTVT.

CDR3 residues: CASSPRGANTEAFF. The CDR3 DNA follows: TGTGCCAGCAGCCCCAGGGGAGCGAACACTGAAGCTTTCTTT. The gene calls are TRBV7-9 and TRBJ1-1, with D perhaps matching TRBD1 (6 bases). V was cut by 5 bases and J by 1 base, with 11 bases left in between. Germline V gives CDR1 SEHNR, CDR2 FQNEAQ (reference sequence). This CDR3 is built from 14 residues.

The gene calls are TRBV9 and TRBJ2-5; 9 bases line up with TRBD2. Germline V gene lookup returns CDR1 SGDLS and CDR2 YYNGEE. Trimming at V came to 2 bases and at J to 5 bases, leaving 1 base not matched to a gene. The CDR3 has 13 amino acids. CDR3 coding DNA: TGTGCCAGCAGCGTGGCGGGAGGGGAGACCCAGTACTTC. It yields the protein CASSVAGGETQYF.

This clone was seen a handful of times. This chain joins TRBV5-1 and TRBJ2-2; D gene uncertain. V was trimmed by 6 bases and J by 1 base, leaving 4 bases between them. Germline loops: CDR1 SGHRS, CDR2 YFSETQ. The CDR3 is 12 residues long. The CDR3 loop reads CASTKNTGELFF. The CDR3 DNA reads TGCGCCAGCACCAAGAACACCGGGGAGCTGTTTTTT.

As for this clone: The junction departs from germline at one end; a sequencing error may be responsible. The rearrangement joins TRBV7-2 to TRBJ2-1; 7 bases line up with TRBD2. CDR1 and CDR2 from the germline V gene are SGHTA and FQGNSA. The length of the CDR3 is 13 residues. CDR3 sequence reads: CASSLDPLLGRIF. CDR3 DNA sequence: TGTGCCAGCAGCTTAGATCCTCTGCTCGGGAGGATCTTC.

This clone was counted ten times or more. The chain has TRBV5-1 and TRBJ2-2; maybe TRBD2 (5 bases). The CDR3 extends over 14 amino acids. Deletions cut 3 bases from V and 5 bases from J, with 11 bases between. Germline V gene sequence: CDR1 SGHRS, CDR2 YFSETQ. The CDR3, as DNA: TGCGCCAGCAGCTGGAGGACCCAAACCGGGGAGCTGTTTTTT. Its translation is CASSWRTQTGELFF.

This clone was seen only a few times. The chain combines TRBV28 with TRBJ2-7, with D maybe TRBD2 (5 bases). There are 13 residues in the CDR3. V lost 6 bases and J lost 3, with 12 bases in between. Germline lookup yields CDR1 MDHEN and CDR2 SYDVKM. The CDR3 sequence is CASSLPRGYEQYF. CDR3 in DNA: TGTGCCAGCAGCCTTCCCCGGGGCTACGAGCAGTACTTC.

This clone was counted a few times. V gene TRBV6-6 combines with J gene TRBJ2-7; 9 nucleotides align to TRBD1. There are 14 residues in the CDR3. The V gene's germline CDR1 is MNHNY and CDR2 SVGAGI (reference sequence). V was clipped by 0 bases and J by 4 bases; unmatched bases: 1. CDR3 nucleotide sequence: TGTGCCAGCAGTTACTCGGGACAGGGATACGAGCAGTACTTC. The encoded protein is CASSYSGQGYEQYF.

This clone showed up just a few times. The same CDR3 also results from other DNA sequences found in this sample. CDR3 loop: CASSLLANTEAFF. CDR3 coding DNA: TGTGCCAGCAGTTTACTGGCAAACACTGAAGCTTTCTTT. The chain employs TRBV27 and TRBJ1-1, with D uncertain. Trimming pared 2 bases from V and 2 bases from J, leaving 6 bases between. The germline V gene has CDR1 MNHEY and CDR2 SMNVEV (reference sequence). CDR3 length: 13 residues.

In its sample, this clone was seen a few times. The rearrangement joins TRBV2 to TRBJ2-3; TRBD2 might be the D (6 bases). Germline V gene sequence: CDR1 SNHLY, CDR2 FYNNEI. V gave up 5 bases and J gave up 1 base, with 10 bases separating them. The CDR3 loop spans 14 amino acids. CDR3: CASSLEGGTDTQYF. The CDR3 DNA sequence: TGTGCCAGCAGTCTGGAGGGAGGCACAGATACGCAGTATTTT.

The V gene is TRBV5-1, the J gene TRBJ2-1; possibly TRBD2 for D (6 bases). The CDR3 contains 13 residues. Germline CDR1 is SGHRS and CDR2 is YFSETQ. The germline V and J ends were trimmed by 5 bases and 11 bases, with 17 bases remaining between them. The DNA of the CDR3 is TGCGCCAGCAGAGGAGGAGGGAACCCCAAGCAGTTCTTC. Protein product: CASRGGGNPKQFF. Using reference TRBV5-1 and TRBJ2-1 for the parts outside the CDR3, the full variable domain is KAGVTQTPRYLIKTRGQQVTLSCSPISGHRSVSWYQQTPGQGLQFLFEYFSETQRNKGNFPGRFSGRQFSNSRSEMNVSTLELGDSALYLCASRGGGNPKQFFGPGTRLTVL.